This paragraph covers one T cell receptor (beta chain) sequence. Its target is not known. The CDR3 loop spans 13 amino acids. The germline V gene has CDR1 LNHDA and CDR2 SQIVND (reference sequence). The V and J ends lost 1 base and 1 base respectively, with 4 bases between them. This entry belongs to a study of somatic mutations in cytotoxic T cells in rheumatoid arthritis. The method was immunoSEQ multiplex PCR; TCRdb's version includes in-frame clones alone and lacks a portion of them. This sample carries approximately 20,000 clones, approximately 80% of them seen once, and the ten largest clones take about 10%. Study-wide points: In about an eighth of the roughly 60 patients, the largest CD8+ clone exceeded 20% of CD8+ cells.

The receptor was isolated from a woman aged 45-60 years in good health. The sample consisted of CD8+ T cells sorted from blood. This sequence joins TRBV19 and TRBJ1-1; no clear D gene. The CDR3 loop is CASSIVWNTEAFF. The DNA of the CDR3 is TGTGCCAGTAGTATAGTTTGGAACACTGAAGCTTTCTTT. Drawing the rest from reference TRBV19 and TRBJ1-1, the complete variable domain is DGGITQSPKYLFRKEGQNVTLSCEQNLNHDAMYWYRQDPGQGLRLIYYSQIVNDFQKGDIAEGYSVSREKKESFPLTVTSAQKNPTAFYLCASSIVWNTEAFFGQGTRLTVV.